One and the same sample provided the 5 T cell receptor beta chains below, sequenced in a study of human T cells and chemical hapten exposure. The time point here: patch test 3, about 24 weeks after DPC sensitization. Treatment: therapeutic diphenylcyclopropenone sensitization with weekly scalp DPC. MiXCR, applied by TCRdb to the RACE reads, yields one record per CDR3 protein. The sample records tens of thousands of distinct CDR3 sequences, 9.9% being singletons. The sample consisted of whole blood, taken in connection with sensitization to the hapten diphenylcyclopropenone (DPC). The receptors were gathered from a woman aged 40 to 49 with alopecia areata. Some clones in this sample may be carry-over from other donors' samples.

This clonotype is labeled as medium-sized (0.01 to 0.1%). This chain links TRBV7-6 with TRBJ1-6; perhaps TRBD1 as D (6 bases). CDR3 length: 17 residues. Deletions cut 5 bases from V and 10 bases from J, with 24 bases between. Germline V gives CDR1 SGHVS, CDR2 FNYEAQ. This CDR3 is CASSRRSTGQARSPLHF. CDR3 bases: TGTGCCAGCAGCCGACGGTCGACAGGACAAGCACGGTCACCCCTCCACTTT.

The V gene is TRBV6-6, the J gene TRBJ2-3; D is ambiguous. This CDR3 has 16 residues. The germline CDR1 and CDR2 sequences are MNHNY and SVGAGI (reference sequence). The ends were cut back, 0 bases at V and 2 bases at J, with 12 bases in the middle. The chain's CDR3 is CASSYSSAGSTDTQYF. DNA of the CDR3: TGTGCCAGCAGTTACTCGTCGGCAGGCTCCACAGATACGCAGTATTTT.

At least ten counts were recorded for this clonotype. V and J are TRBV6-2 or TRBV6-3 and TRBJ1-1; D remains unclear. This CDR3 is built from 14 residues. The ends were cut back, 5 bases at V and 4 bases at J, with 14 bases in the middle. Germline loops: CDR1 MNHEY, CDR2 SVGEGT. The DNA for the CDR3 is TGTGCCAGCAGTATCGACCTGTCGGGCACTGAAGCTTTCTTT. Translation: CASSIDLSGTEAFF.

Only a few counts were recorded for this clonotype. The chain uses TRBV6-2 or TRBV6-3 and TRBJ1-5, with D maybe TRBD1 (5 bases). The ends were cut back, 2 bases at V and 6 bases at J, with 11 bases in the middle. The CDR3 extends over 14 amino acids. The germline V gene has CDR1 MNHEY and CDR2 SVGEGT. CDR3 protein: CASSYKAGSQPQHF. The CDR3 coding sequence is TGTGCCAGCAGTTACAAGGCAGGGAGTCAGCCCCAGCATTTT.

This clonotype occurred many times. The chain combines TRBV7-3 with TRBJ1-1; D is unclear. Trimming took 5 bases from V and 1 from J, leaving 8 bases between them. The CDR3 runs to 13 residues. Germline V lookup: CDR1 SGHTA, CDR2 FQGTGA. The DNA for the CDR3 is TGTGCCAGCAGCCCACGAGGGAACACTGAAGCTTTCTTT. This encodes CASSPRGNTEAFF.